This TCR beta chain was captured in a study of blood T cell repertoires in COVID-19. Generated by immunoSEQ multiplex PCR, the TCRdb table keeps only in-frame clones and is missing some. The sample holds under 60,000 clones, 90% seen once. The CDR3 extends over 15 amino acids. V was trimmed by 11 bases and J by 0 bases, leaving 20 bases between them. Germline CDR1 MNHEY, CDR2 SVGAGI. This receptor was taken from a man aged 50-60 years with acute or convalescent COVID-19. Input material: peripheral blood. The chain employs TRBV6-5 and TRBJ2-7; a possible D gene is TRBD2 (6 bases). The CDR3 DNA reads as TGTGCCGGGAGGACATTCCTGGGGAGCTCCTACGAGCAGTACTTC. This codes for CAGRTFLGSSYEQYF.